This T cell receptor beta chain derives from a study of control samples from healthy donors and cancer patients. Measured with immunoSEQ multiplex PCR; TCRdb has only the in-frame clones, and not every one. This table has approximately 140,000 clones, over 85% appearing once. Sequencing was performed on PBMCs. The clonotype comes from a man aged 50 to 59 with head and neck cancer.

As DNA, the CDR3 is TGTGCCAGCAGCTTAGTAGGGGACTACAATGAGCAGTTCTTC. It specifies CASSLVGDYNEQFF. The chain joins TRBV11-3 to TRBJ2-1; maybe TRBD1 (5 bases). The V end was cut by 1 base, the J end by 3 bases, with 7 bases between. The CDR3 is made up of 14 amino acids. Per germline, CDR1 SGHNT and CDR2 YENEEA. The full variable domain, rest sourced from reference TRBV11-3 and TRBJ2-1, is EAGVVQSPRYKIIEKKQPVAFWCNPISGHNTLYWYLQNLGQGPELLIRYENEEAVDDSQLPKDRFSAERLKGVDSTLKIQPAELGDSAVYLCASSLVGDYNEQFFGPGTRLTVL.